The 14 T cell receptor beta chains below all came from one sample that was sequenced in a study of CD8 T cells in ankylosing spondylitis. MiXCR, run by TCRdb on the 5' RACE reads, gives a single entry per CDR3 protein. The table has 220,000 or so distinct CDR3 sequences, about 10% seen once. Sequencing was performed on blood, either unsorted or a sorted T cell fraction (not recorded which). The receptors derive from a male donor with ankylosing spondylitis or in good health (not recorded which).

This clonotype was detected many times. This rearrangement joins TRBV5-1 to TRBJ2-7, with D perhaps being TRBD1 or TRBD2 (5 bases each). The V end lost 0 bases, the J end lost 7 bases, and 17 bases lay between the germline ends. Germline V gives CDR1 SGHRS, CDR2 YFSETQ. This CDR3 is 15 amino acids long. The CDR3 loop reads CASSLVGGQGEEQYF. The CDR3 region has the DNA TGCGCCAGCAGCTTGGTTGGCGGGCAAGGGGAAGAGCAGTACTTC.

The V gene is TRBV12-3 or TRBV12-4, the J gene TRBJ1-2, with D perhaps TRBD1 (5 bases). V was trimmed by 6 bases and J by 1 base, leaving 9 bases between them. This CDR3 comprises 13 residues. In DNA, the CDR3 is TGTGCCAGCAGAAAAGGGGATAACTATGGCTACACCTTC. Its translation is CASRKGDNYGYTF.

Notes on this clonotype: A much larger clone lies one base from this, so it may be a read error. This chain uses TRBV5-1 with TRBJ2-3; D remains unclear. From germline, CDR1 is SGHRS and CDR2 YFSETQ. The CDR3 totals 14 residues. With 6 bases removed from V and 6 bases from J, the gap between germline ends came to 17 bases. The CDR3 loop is CASTFGGIGDTQYF. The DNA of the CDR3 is TGCGCCAGCACCTTCGGTGGGATTGGGGATACGCAGTATTTT.

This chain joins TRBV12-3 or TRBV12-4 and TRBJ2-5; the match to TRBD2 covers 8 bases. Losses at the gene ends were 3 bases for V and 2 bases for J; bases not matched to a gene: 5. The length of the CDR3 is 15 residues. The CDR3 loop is CASSFPGGSQETQYF. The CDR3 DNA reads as TGTGCCAGCAGTTTCCCGGGGGGGTCACAAGAGACCCAGTACTTC.

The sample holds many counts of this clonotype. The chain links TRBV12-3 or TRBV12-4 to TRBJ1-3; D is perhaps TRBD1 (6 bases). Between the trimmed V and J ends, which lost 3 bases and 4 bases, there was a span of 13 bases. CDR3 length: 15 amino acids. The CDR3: CASSFSGARGNTIYF. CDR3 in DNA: TGTGCCAGCAGTTTTTCAGGGGCGAGGGGAAACACCATATATTTT.

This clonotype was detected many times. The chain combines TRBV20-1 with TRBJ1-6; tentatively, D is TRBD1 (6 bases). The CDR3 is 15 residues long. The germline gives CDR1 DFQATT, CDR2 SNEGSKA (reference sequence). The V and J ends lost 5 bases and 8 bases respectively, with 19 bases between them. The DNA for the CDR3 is TGCAGTGCTCGGGTCCGGGGGCTGGGTGATTCACCCCTCCACTTT. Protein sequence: CSARVRGLGDSPLHF.

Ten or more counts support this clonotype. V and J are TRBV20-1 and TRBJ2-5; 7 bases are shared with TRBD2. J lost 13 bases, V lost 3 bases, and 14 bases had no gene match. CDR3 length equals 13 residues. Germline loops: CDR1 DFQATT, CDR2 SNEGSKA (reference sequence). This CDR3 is CSARFLGGDSRYF. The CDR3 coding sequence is TGCAGTGCTAGGTTCTTGGGGGGGGACTCTCGGTACTTC.

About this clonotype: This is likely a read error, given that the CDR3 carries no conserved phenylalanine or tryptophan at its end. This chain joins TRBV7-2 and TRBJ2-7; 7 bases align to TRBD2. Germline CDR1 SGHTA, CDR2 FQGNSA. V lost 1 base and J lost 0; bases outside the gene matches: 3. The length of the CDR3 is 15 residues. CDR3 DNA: TGTGCCAGCAGCTTAGGTGGGACTAACTCCTACGAGCAGTACTAC. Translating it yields CASSLGGTNSYEQYY.

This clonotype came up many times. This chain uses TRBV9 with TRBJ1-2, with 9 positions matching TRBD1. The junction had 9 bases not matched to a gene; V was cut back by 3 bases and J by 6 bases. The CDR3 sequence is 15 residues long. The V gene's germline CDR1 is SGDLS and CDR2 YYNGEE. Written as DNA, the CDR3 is TGTGCCAGCAGCGCTTCCGGGACAGGGAATCATGGCTACACCTTC. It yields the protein CASSASGTGNHGYTF.

The CDR3 region is CASSLAVQPQHF. The DNA of the CDR3 is TGCGCCAGCAGCTTGGCAGTGCAGCCCCAGCATTTT. This chain uses TRBV5-1 with TRBJ1-5, with no clear D. Trimming pared 0 bases from V and 7 bases from J, leaving 5 bases between. CDR1 and CDR2 (germline): SGHRS, YFSETQ. The CDR3 spans 12 residues.

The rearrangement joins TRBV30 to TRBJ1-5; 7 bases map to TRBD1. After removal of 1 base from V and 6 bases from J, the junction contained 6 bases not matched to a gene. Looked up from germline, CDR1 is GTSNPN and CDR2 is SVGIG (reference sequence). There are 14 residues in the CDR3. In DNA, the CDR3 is TGTGCCTGGAGTGGAGGCAGGGGGACTCAGCCCCAGCATTTT. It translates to CAWSGGRGTQPQHF.

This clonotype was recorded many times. The CDR3 nucleotides are TGCGCCAGCAGCTTGGGTATGGACACTGAAGCTTTCTTT. Translated: CASSLGMDTEAFF. This chain connects TRBV5-1 to TRBJ1-1; no clear D gene. Trimming pared 0 bases from V and 3 bases from J, leaving 6 bases between. CDR3 length: 13 residues. Looked up from germline, CDR1 is SGHRS and CDR2 is YFSETQ.

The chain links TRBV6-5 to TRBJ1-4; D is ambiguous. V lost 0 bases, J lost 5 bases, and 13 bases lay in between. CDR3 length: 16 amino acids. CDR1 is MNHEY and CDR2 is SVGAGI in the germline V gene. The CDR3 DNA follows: TGTGCCAGCAGTTACTCTTTCGGGCCGAAAAATGAAAAACTGTTTTTT. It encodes CASSYSFGPKNEKLFF.

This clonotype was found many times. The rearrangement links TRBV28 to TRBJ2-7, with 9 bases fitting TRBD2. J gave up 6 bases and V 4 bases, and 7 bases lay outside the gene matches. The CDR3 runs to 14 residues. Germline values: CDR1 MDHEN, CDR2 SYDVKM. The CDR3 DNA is TGTGCCAGCAGTTCCGGCGGGGGGGCCTCCGAGCAGTACTTC. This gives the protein CASSSGGGASEQYF. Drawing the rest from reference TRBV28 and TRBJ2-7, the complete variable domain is DVKVTQSSRYLVKRTGEKVFLECVQDMDHENMFWYRQDPGLGLRLIYFSYDVKMKEKGDIPEGYSVSREKKERFSLILESASTNQTSMYLCASSSGGGASEQYFGPGTRLTVT.